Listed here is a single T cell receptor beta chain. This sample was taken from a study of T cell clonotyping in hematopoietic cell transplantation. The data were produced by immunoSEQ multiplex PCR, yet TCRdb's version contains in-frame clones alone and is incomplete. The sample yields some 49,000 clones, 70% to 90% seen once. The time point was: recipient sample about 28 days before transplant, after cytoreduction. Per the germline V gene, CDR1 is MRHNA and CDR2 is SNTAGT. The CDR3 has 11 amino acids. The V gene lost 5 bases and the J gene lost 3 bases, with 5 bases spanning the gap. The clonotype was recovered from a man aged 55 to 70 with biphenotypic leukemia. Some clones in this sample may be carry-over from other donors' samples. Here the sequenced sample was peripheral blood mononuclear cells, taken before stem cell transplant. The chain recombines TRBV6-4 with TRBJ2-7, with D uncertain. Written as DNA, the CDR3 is TGTGCCAGCAGTCAAAACTACGAGCAGTACTTC. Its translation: CASSQNYEQYF.